The rows below give T cell receptor beta chains drawn from one sample of a study of T-cell reconstitution after alpha-beta-depleted transplantation in children. TCRdb ran MiXCR on the PCR reads and lists one entry per CDR3 protein. Among about 490,000 distinct CDR3 sequences listed, approximately 10% were seen once. Sequencing used PBMCs, obtained before TCRalphabeta/CD19-depleted stem cell transplant. All receptors derive from a child aged 2 to 10 with inherited bone marrow failure, due to receive a stem cell transplant. The CDR3 runs from the conserved cysteine through the conserved F or W. A D gene is named only where the DNA matches it firmly. For some rows the clone size is stated as once, few or many, or as a class when expanded; others skip it.

d_gene,j_gene,v_gene,abundance,CDR3nt,CDR3aa
TRBD1,TRBJ2-3,TRBV28,many,TGTGCCAGCAGTCCCCCTCACCGGACAGGGTGGGATACGCAGTATTTT,CASSPPHRTGWDTQYF
-,TRBJ2-7,TRBV7-6,-,TGTGCCAGCAGCTTAGATCGGGGGCCAGGGTACGAGCAGTACTTC,CASSLDRGPGYEQYF
-,TRBJ2-7,TRBV20-1,many,TGCAGTGCTAGAGATGGTTGGGGGGTATACGAGCAGTACTTC,CSARDGWGVYEQYF
-,TRBJ2-5,TRBV20-1,many,TGCAGTGCTAGACAGGGCATGGCAGAGACCCAGTACTTC,CSARQGMAETQYF
TRBD1,TRBJ1-2,TRBV27,many,TGTGCCAGCAGGCAGGGGGGCTGGGGCTACACCTTC,CASRQGGWGYTF
-,TRBJ2-7,TRBV27,many,TGTGCCACCCATGCGACGGGAGCGGCCGAGCAGTACTTC,CATHATGAAEQYF
TRBD2,TRBJ2-3,TRBV5-1,many,TGCGCCAGCAGTGCGGGAGAGATCACAGATACGCAGTATTTT,CASSAGEITDTQYF
-,TRBJ2-5,TRBV12-3/TRBV12-4,many,TGTGCCAGCAGTTACGAGGCAACACCGGGGGAGACCCAGTACTTC,CASSYEATPGETQYF
-,TRBJ1-4,TRBV18,-,TGTGCCAGCTCACCACCGTTGGGAGCTAATGAAAAACTGTTTTTT,CASSPPLGANEKLFF
-,TRBJ1-1,TRBV5-1,many,TGCGCCAGCATTGGGGCATTGAACACTGAAGCTTTCTTT,CASIGALNTEAFF
TRBD1,TRBJ2-3,TRBV27,many,TGTGCCAGCGGACGGCAGGGGGCAAATACGCAGTATTTT,CASGRQGANTQYF
-,TRBJ2-7,TRBV7-8,-,TGTGCCAGCAGCTTAGCCTGGACGGGGTCCTACGAGCAGTACTTC,CASSLAWTGSYEQYF
TRBD2,TRBJ2-3,TRBV7-2,many,TGTGCCAGCAGCTATCGACTAGCGGGAGCCCACACAGATACGCAGTATTTT,CASSYRLAGAHTDTQYF
-,TRBJ1-2,TRBV2,many,TGTGCCAGCAGTGAAGTTGTCAGGGCCGGTTATGGCTACACCTTC,CASSEVVRAGYGYTF
-,TRBJ2-3,TRBV9,many,TGTGCCAGCAGCGCTTATGGGGGGTTCAGCACAGATACGCAGTATTTT,CASSAYGGFSTDTQYF
-,TRBJ1-1,TRBV20-1,many,TGCAGTGCTAGCCGGGACGGGAACACTGAAGCTTTCTTT,CSASRDGNTEAFF
-,TRBJ2-1,TRBV20-1,many,TGCAGTGCTAGGATCCCTGGGCTAGGGCAGTTCTTC,CSARIPGLGQFF
-,TRBJ2-1,TRBV5-1,few,TGCGCCAGCAGCTTGGGTGGAGGACCATATGAGCAGTTCTTC,CASSLGGGPYEQFF
-,TRBJ1-2,TRBV27,many,TGTGCCAGCAGTTGGACCGCGGGGACTAACTATGGCTACACCTTC,CASSWTAGTNYGYTF
-,TRBJ1-2,TRBV29-1,-,TGCAGCGTTGACACGATGGGCGGCTACACCTTC,CSVDTMGGYTF
-,TRBJ2-3,TRBV19,-,TGTGCCAGTAGTATGGGAGCGACCACAGATACGCAGTATTTT,CASSMGATTDTQYF
-,TRBJ2-1,TRBV12-3/TRBV12-4,many,TGTGCCAGCAGTCTCGGACCCGGGCAGTTCTTC,CASSLGPGQFF
-,TRBJ2-7,TRBV29-1,many,TGCAGCGTTGAAGGGTCAAAGGAAGCATCCGGGACACGACACTACGAGCAGTACTTC,CSVEGSKEASGTRHYEQYF
-,TRBJ2-3,TRBV5-1,many,TGCGCCAGCAGCTTGGAGGGGGGCTGGGAGCGAGCAGATACGCAGTATTTT,CASSLEGGWERADTQYF
TRBD2,TRBJ2-5,TRBV5-8,many,TGTGCCAGCAGCGCCCGGGGACTAGGAGAGACCCAGTACTTC,CASSARGLGETQYF
-,TRBJ2-1,TRBV5-6,-,TGTGCCAGCAGCTGGGGGGAGCCCTACAATGAGCAGTTCTTC,CASSWGEPYNEQFF
-,TRBJ1-1,TRBV29-1,many,TGCAGCGTTGAAGGTCGACTGAACACTGAAGCTTTCTTT,CSVEGRLNTEAFF
-,TRBJ2-5,TRBV29-1,-,TGCAGCGTTGAAGAGCCAGGGATCGGGACCCAGTACTTC,CSVEEPGIGTQYF
-,TRBJ1-2,TRBV27,many,TGTGCCAGCGCAGGGAGCCGCCTCTATGGCTACACCTTC,CASAGSRLYGYTF
TRBD2,TRBJ2-1,TRBV20-1,many,TGCAGTGCGCCGGGACTAAAATTCTATGAGCAGTTCTTC,CSAPGLKFYEQFF
-,TRBJ1-2,TRBV7-2,many,TGTGCCAGCAGCTTAGGGGAAACCGGCTACACCTTC,CASSLGETGYTF
TRBD2,TRBJ2-1,TRBV12-3/TRBV12-4,many,TGTGCCAGCAGATTTCGGGGACTAGCGGGAGTCGCCTCCTACAATGAGCAGTTCTTC,CASRFRGLAGVASYNEQFF
-,TRBJ1-2,TRBV20-1,many,TGCAGTGCTAGTAACGACTATGGCTACACCTTC,CSASNDYGYTF
TRBD2,TRBJ2-7,TRBV29-1,many,TGCAGCGTAGCTATCAGCGGGAGCTACGAGCAGTACTTC,CSVAISGSYEQYF
TRBD2,TRBJ2-5,TRBV5-6,many,TGTGCCAGCAGCGGGGGACTAGCGGGAGATCGGCAAGAGACCCAGTACTTC,CASSGGLAGDRQETQYF
TRBD1,TRBJ2-7,TRBV27,many,TGTGCCAGCAGTTCGCGGACAGGGGATTACTACGAGCAGTACTTC,CASSSRTGDYYEQYF
TRBD1,TRBJ1-2,TRBV5-1,many,TGCGCCAGCAGCTGGGACAGGGGGCATTACGGCTACACCTTC,CASSWDRGHYGYTF
TRBD1,TRBJ2-1,TRBV12-3/TRBV12-4,many,TGTGCCAGCAGTCCTAGACAGGGGAGTAAGAATGAGCAGTTCTTC,CASSPRQGSKNEQFF
TRBD2,TRBJ2-2,TRBV11-2,-,TGTGCCAGCAGCTCCCCCGGGCTAGCGGGACCGAACACCGGGGAGCTGTTTTTT,CASSSPGLAGPNTGELFF
TRBD1,TRBJ2-5,TRBV5-1,few,TGCGCCAGCAGCTTCTCCGGGACAGGGCTGGAGACCCAGTACTTC,CASSFSGTGLETQYF
TRBD2,TRBJ2-2,TRBV9,few,TGTGCCAGCAGTGGCGCGGGACTAGCTGCTTACACCGGGGAGCTGTTTTTT,CASSGAGLAAYTGELFF
-,TRBJ1-1,TRBV4-3,many,TGCGCCAGCAGTCGCGATCTGGGGGAGGGGTACACTGAAGCTTTCTTT,CASSRDLGEGYTEAFF
-,TRBJ1-4,TRBV28,many,TGTGCCAGCAGTTTTGAAGAGCTCAATGAAAAACTGTTTTTT,CASSFEELNEKLFF
TRBD2,TRBJ2-1,TRBV7-2,many,TGTGCCAGCAGCTCGGGACTAGCGGGAGGCTACTACAATGAGCAGTTCTTC,CASSSGLAGGYYNEQFF
-,TRBJ2-5,TRBV27,many,TGTGCCAGCAGTCCTCGGGAGCCATGGACCCAGTACTTC,CASSPREPWTQYF
-,TRBJ2-7,TRBV7-2,many,TGTGCCAGCAGCTTAGTATCTGCAGGGACTTACGAGCAGTACTTC,CASSLVSAGTYEQYF
-,TRBJ1-4,TRBV6-5,few,TGTGCCAGCAGTAACCGGGACATACTACTATTTGATGAAAAACTGTTTTTT,CASSNRDILLFDEKLFF
TRBD1,TRBJ2-7,TRBV4-1,-,TGCGCCAGCAGCCACGGGACAGGGGTGTCCTACGAGCAGTACTTC,CASSHGTGVSYEQYF
-,TRBJ1-2,TRBV27,many,TGTGCCAGCAGTTTCCGGGGCAACTATGGCTACACCTTC,CASSFRGNYGYTF
-,TRBJ2-1,TRBV20-1,many,TGCAGTGGTTCGGTGATAAGCTCCTACAATGAGCAGTTCTTC,CSGSVISSYNEQFF
TRBD2,TRBJ2-7,TRBV20-1,many,TGCAGTGCTGCGGGACTAGCGGTCGAGCAGTACTTC,CSAAGLAVEQYF
-,TRBJ2-5,TRBV7-2,-,TGTGCCAGCACCACGGTGGTCCTCGAGCAGCCTCAAGAGACCCAGTACTTC,CASTTVVLEQPQETQYF
TRBD1,TRBJ2-3,TRBV5-1,-,TGCGCCAGCAGCTGGGACAGACATGGCTCTTTTTCGGGCGCGGATACGCAGTATTTT,CASSWDRHGSFSGADTQYF
-,TRBJ2-1,TRBV5-1,many,TGCGCCAGCAGTTTCAGGCATGAGCAGTTCTTC,CASSFRHEQFF
-,TRBJ2-1,TRBV27,many,TGTGCCAGCAGTTTAAAGCGGGACAATGAGCAGTTCTTC,CASSLKRDNEQFF